This T cell receptor beta chain was identified during a study of T cell responses to AZD1222 COVID-19 vaccine. Overall study results and limits: At 160-218 and 743-854, vaccine-associated CD4 TCRs were dominant, and they spanned spike.

The table lists this clone with a count of one. Its antigen is unidentified. Data came from immunoSEQ multiplex PCR; TCRdb stores just in-frame clones and leaves some out. Altogether around 170,000 clones are present, about nine tenths being singletons, with the ten largest covering around 1.9%. Trimming took 8 bases from V and 0 from J, leaving 8 bases between them. Per germline, CDR1 SGHVS and CDR2 FQNEAQ. The CDR3 contains 13 residues. V and J are TRBV7-8 and TRBJ2-1; D tentatively fits TRBD1 or TRBD2 (5 bases each). Sample: peripheral blood, taken 28 days after the second AZD1222 dose. The sequence was obtained from an adult who received the AZD1222 COVID-19 vaccine. As DNA, the CDR3 is TGTGCCAGCCTGAGGGGCTCCTACAATGAGCAGTTCTTC. Translation: CASLRGSYNEQFF. The whole variable domain, filled in from reference TRBV7-8 and TRBJ2-1, reads GAGVSQSPRYKVAKRGQDVALRCDPISGHVSLFWYQQALGQGPEFLTYFQNEAQLDKSGLPSDRFFAERPEGSVSTLKIQRTQQEDSAVYLCASLRGSYNEQFFGPGTRLTVL.